The clone carrying this TCR beta chain was counted ten times or more. Its matching antigen is unknown. The entry originates in a study of neurological immune-mediated disorders. On the study more broadly: Among the roughly 35 patients with multiple sclerosis, some 31 were relapsing-remitting, while 3 were secondary progressive. Study results and caveats: No CDR3 amino acid sequences recurred among expanded clones across subjects, suggesting private repertoires in all groups.

As for the cDNA, it was generated by 5'RACE with 10-nucleotide random UMIs. TCRdb analysed the 5' RACE reads with MiXCR anew, one entry per CDR3 protein. The table has 55,000 to 65,000 distinct CDR3 sequences, 3.5% to 4.5% seen once. The unsorted libraries were generated from a total of 2 million PBMCs, which had been stored in RNAlater at -80 C. The J segment lost 7 bases and the V segment lost 0 bases, leaving 13 bases of the junction unmatched. This CDR3 has 18 amino acids. Germline-derived CDR1 and CDR2 are SGDLS and YYNGEE. The J gene is TRBJ2-1, the V gene TRBV9; 10 bases line up with TRBD2. The sample consisted of PBMCs. This clonotype was obtained from a woman aged 45-65 years with multiple sclerosis. CDR3 sequence (DNA): TGTGCCAGCAGCGTAGGGGCTAGCGGGAGTCTTGGTAGGAATGAGCAGTTCTTC. Amino acids: CASSVGASGSLGRNEQFF. The whole variable domain, remainder taken from reference TRBV9 and TRBJ2-1, is DSGVTQTPKHLITATGQRVTLRCSPRSGDLSVYWYQQSLDQGLQFLIQYYNGEERAKGNILERFSAQQFPDLHSELNLSSLELGDSALYFCASSVGASGSLGRNEQFFGPGTRLTVL.